This TCR beta chain was documented in a study of control samples from healthy donors and cancer patients. Per the germline V gene, CDR1 is SGHRS and CDR2 is YFSETQ. The V gene lost 4 bases and the J gene lost 2 bases, with 15 bases spanning the gap. CDR3 size: 15 residues. TCRdb keeps only in-frame clones here, not all; method: immunoSEQ multiplex PCR. The sample includes 40,000 to 55,000 clones, 75% to 95% of them seen just once. The clonotype comes from a woman in her thirties or forties with head and neck cancer. Specimen: PBMCs. The V and J genes are TRBV5-1 and TRBJ1-1, with a weak D call TRBD1 (6 bases). The CDR3 loop reads CASSPTPGVNTEAFF. The CDR3 DNA reads as TGCGCCAGCAGCCCCACCCCAGGGGTAAACACTGAAGCTTTCTTT.